This T cell receptor (beta chain) was captured in a study of early stage breast cancer tumors. Clones were read by immunoSEQ multiplex PCR, and TCRdb kept only the in-frame ones, dropping some. The sample holds some 75,000 clones, roughly three quarters seen once. J lost 4 bases, V lost 4 bases, and 9 bases had no gene match. Germline V gene data show CDR1 as SGHKS and CDR2 as YYEKEE (reference sequence). The CDR3 runs 15 residues. This sequence was found in a person in their sixties with breast cancer. The sequenced sample was blood. V gene TRBV5-5 combines with J gene TRBJ2-7; 9 bases are shared with TRBD1. Here the CDR3 reads CASSPDRGALYEQYF. CDR3 DNA sequence: TGTGCCAGCAGCCCAGACAGGGGGGCGTTGTACGAGCAGTACTTC.